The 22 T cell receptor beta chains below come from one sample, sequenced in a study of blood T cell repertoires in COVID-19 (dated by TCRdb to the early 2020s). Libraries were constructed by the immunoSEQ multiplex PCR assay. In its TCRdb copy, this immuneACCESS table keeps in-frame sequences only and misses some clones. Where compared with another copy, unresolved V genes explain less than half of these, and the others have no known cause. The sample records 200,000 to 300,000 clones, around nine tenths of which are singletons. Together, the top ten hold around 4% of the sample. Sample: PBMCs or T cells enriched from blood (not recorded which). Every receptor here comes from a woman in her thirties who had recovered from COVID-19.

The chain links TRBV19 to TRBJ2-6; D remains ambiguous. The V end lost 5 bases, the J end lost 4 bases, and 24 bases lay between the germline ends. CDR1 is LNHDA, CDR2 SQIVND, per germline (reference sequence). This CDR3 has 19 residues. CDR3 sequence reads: CASSSPSRQPTRGANVLTF. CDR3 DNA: TGTGCCAGTAGTTCCCCGTCCCGGCAGCCGACGCGGGGGGCCAACGTCCTGACTTTC.

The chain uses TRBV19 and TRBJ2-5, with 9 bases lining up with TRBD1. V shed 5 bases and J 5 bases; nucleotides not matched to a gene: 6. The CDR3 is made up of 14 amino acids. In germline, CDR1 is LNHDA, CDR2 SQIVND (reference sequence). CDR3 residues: CASSGTGGSETQYF. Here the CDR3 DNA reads TGTGCCAGTAGTGGAACAGGGGGCTCGGAGACCCAGTACTTC. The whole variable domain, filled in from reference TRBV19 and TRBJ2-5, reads DGGITQSPKYLFRKEGQNVTLSCEQNLNHDAMYWYRQDPGQGLRLIYYSQIVNDFQKGDIAEGYSVSREKKESFPLTVTSAQKNPTAFYLCASSGTGGSETQYFGPGTRLLVL.

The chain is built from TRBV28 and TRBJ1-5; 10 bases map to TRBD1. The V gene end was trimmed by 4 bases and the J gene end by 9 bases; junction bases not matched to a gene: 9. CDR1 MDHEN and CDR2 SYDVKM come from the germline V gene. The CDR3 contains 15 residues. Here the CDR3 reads CASSWGQGIYPPQHF. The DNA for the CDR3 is TGTGCCAGCAGTTGGGGACAGGGGATATATCCGCCCCAGCATTTT.

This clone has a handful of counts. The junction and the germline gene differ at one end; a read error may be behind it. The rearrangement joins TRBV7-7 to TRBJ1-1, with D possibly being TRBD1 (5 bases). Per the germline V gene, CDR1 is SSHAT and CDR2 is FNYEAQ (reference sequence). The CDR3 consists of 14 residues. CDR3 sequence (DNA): TGTGCTAGCAGCCCAGACAGATTGAACACTGAAGCTTTCTTT. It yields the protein CASSPDRLNTEAFF.

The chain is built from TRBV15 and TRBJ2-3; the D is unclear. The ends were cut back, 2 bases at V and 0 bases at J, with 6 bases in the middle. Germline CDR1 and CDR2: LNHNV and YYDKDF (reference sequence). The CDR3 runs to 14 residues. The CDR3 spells CATSRYGSTDTQYF. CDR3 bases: TGTGCCACCAGCAGATACGGTAGCACAGATACGCAGTATTTT.

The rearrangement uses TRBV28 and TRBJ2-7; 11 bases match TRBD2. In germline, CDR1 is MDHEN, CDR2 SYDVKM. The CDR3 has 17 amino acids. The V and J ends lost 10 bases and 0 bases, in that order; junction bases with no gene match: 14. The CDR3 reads CATCQGLAVFTSYEQYF. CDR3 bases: TGTGCCACCTGCCAGGGACTAGCGGTATTCACCTCCTACGAGCAGTACTTC.

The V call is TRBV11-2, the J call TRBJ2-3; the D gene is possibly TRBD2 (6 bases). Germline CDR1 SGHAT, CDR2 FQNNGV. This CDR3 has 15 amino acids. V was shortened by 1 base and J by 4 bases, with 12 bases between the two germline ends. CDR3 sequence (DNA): TGTGCCAGCAGCTTAGCCCCGACTAGATCAGATACGCAGTATTTT. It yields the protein CASSLAPTRSDTQYF.

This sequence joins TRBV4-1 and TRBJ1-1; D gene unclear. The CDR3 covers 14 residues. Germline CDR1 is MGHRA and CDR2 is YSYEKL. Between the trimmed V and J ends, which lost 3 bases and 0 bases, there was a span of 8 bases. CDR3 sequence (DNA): TGCGCCAGCAGCCAGTTACGGGTGAACACTGAAGCTTTCTTT. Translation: CASSQLRVNTEAFF.

CDR3 sequence: CASANGDRSYEQYF. The CDR3 DNA reads TGCGCCAGCGCAAATGGGGACAGGAGTTACGAGCAGTACTTC. V and J are TRBV5-1 and TRBJ2-7; 8 positions match TRBD1. V lost 7 bases, J lost 4 bases, and 10 bases stayed unmatched. There are 14 residues in the CDR3. The germline V gene has CDR1 SGHRS and CDR2 YFSETQ.

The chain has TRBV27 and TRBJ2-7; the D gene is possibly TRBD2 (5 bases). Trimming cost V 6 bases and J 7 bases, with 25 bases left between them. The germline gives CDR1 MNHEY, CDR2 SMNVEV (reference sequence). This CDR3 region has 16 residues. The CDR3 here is CASRDRPDPEGYEQYF. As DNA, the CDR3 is TGTGCCAGCAGGGACCGTCCGGACCCCGAGGGATATGAGCAGTACTTC.

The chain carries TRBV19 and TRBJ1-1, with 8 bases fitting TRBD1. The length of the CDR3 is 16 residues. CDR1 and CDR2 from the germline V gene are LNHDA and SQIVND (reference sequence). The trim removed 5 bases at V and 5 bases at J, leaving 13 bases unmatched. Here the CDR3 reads CASSSGQGVGRTEAFF. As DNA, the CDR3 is TGTGCCAGTAGTTCAGGACAGGGAGTGGGTCGAACTGAAGCTTTCTTT.

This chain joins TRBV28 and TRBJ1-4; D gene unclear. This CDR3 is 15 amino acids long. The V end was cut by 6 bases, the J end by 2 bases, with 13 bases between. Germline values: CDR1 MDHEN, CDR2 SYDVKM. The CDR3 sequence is CASSRTRGTNEKLFF. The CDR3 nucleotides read TGTGCCAGCAGCCGTACCCGGGGTACTAATGAAAAACTGTTTTTT.

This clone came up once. CDR3 residues: CASSLGQGTGNTIYF. In nucleotides, the CDR3 is TGTGCCAGCAGCTTAGGACAGGGTACCGGAAACACCATATATTTT. The gene calls are TRBV5-4 and TRBJ1-3; 8 positions agree with TRBD1. Germline assignment: CDR1 SGHNT and CDR2 YYREEE (reference sequence). With 2 bases clipped from V and 4 bases from J, the junction kept 5 bases outside the gene matches. This CDR3 spans 15 amino acids.

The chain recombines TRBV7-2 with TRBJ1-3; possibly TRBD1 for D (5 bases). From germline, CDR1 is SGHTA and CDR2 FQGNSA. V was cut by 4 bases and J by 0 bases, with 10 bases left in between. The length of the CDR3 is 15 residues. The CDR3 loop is CASSWGRASGNTIYF. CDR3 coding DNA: TGTGCCAGCAGCTGGGGGAGGGCCTCTGGAAACACCATATATTTT.

CDR3 region: CASSPRLAGASTDTQYF. The CDR3 nucleotides are TGTGCCAGCAGCCCCCGACTAGCGGGGGCTAGCACAGATACGCAGTATTTT. This chain uses TRBV7-2 with TRBJ2-3; 12 bases line up with TRBD2. V was clipped by 5 bases and J by 0 bases; unmatched bases: 6. Germline V CDR1 and CDR2: SGHTA, FQGNSA. CDR3 size: 17 residues.

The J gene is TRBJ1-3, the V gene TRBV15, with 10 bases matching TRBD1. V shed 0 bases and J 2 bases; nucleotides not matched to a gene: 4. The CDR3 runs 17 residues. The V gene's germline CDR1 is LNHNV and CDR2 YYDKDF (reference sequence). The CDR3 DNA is TGTGCCACCAGCAGAGATTACGGGACAGGGGCTGGAAACACCATATATTTT. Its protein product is CATSRDYGTGAGNTIYF.

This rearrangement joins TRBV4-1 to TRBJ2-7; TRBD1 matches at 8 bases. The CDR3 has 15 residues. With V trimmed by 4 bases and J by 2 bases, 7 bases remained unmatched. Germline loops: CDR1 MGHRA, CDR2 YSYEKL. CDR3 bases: TGCGCCAGCAGCCTCCGGACAGGGTCCACCTACGAGCAGTACTTC. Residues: CASSLRTGSTYEQYF.

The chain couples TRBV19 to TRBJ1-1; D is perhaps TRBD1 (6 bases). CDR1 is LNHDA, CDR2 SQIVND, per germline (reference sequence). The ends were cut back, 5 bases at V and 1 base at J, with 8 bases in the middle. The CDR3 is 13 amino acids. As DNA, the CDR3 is TGTGCCAGTAGTGTACAGGGGAACACTGAAGCTTTCTTT. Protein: CASSVQGNTEAFF.

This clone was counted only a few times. The CDR3 spells CASCLGTGAHNEQFF. The CDR3 DNA reads TGCGCCAGCTGCCTCGGGACAGGGGCCCACAATGAGCAGTTCTTC. The chain employs TRBV5-1 and TRBJ2-1; 10 bases line up with TRBD1. CDR1 and CDR2 from the germline V gene are SGHRS and YFSETQ. V lost 7 bases and J lost 5; bases outside the gene matches: 9. The CDR3 contains 15 residues.

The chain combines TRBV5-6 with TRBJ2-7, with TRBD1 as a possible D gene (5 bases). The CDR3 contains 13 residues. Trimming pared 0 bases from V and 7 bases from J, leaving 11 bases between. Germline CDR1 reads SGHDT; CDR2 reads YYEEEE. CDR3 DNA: TGTGCCAGCAGCTTGGGACAGCTCGGGGAGCAGTACTTC. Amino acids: CASSLGQLGEQYF. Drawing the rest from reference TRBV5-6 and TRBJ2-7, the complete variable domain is DAGVTQSPTHLIKTRGQQVTLRCSPKSGHDTVSWYQQALGQGPQFIFQYYEEEERQRGNFPDRFSGHQFPNYSSELNVNALLLGDSALYLCASSLGQLGEQYFGPGTRLTVT.

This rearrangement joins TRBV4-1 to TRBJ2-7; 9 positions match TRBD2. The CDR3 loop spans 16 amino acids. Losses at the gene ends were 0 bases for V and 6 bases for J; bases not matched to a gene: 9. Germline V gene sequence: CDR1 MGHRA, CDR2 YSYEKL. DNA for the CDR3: TGCGCCAGCAGCCAAGATTCCGGCGGGAGGGCCGGCGAGCAGTACTTC. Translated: CASSQDSGGRAGEQYF.

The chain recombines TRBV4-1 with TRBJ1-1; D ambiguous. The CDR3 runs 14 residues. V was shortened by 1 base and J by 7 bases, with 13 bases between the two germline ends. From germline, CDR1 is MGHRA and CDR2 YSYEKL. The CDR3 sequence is CASSQVPKQSEAFF. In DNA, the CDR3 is TGCGCCAGCAGCCAAGTTCCGAAACAGAGTGAAGCTTTCTTT.